One sample yielded the 17 T cell receptor beta chains listed below, sequenced in a study of blood T cell repertoires in COVID-19. Assay used: immunoSEQ multiplex PCR; TCRdb lists only in-frame clones, some missing. This table has 150,000 to 250,000 clones, roughly 77% appearing once. The sample comprised peripheral blood. Receptors originate from a woman aged 40 to 50 with COVID-19, enrolled during active disease.

The chain employs TRBV29-1 and TRBJ2-1, with D possibly matching TRBD2 (6 bases). CDR1 and CDR2 from the germline V gene are SQVTM and ANQGSEA. The CDR3 has 15 amino acids. Trimming stripped 7 bases from V and 0 bases from J, with 16 bases between. CDR3 residues: CSGGEPPYSYNEQFF. DNA for the CDR3: TGCAGCGGCGGGGAGCCTCCCTACTCCTACAATGAGCAGTTCTTC.

This clone was observed many times. The CDR3 loop reads CASKMTGNTGELFF. The DNA for the CDR3 is TGTGCCAGCAAAATGACAGGGAACACCGGGGAGCTGTTTTTT. The chain has TRBV27 and TRBJ2-2; D might be TRBD1 (6 bases). The CDR3 runs 14 residues. V dropped 7 bases and J dropped 1 base, with 10 bases sitting between them. CDR1 and CDR2 from the germline V gene are MNHEY and SMNVEV (reference sequence).

V gene TRBV18 combines with J gene TRBJ1-5, with no clear D. Germline V gene lookup returns CDR1 KGHSH and CDR2 LQKENI. The CDR3 runs 12 residues. V was trimmed by 2 bases and J by 5 bases, leaving 4 bases between them. Here the CDR3 DNA reads TGTGCCAGCTCACCATCGGATCAGCCCCAGCATTTT. It codes for CASSPSDQPQHF.

The chain carries TRBV19 and TRBJ2-4, with a possible D match to TRBD2 (6 bases). V lost 4 bases, J lost 2 bases, and 15 bases lay in between. The CDR3 sequence is 16 residues long. CDR1 LNHDA and CDR2 SQIVND come from the germline V gene (reference sequence). CDR3 region: CASSNFGGDTKNIQYF. CDR3 coding DNA: TGTGCCAGTAGTAACTTCGGGGGAGATACCAAAAACATTCAGTACTTC. The full variable domain, in which reference TRBV19 and TRBJ2-4 provide the parts outside the CDR3, is DGGITQSPKYLFRKEGQNVTLSCEQNLNHDAMYWYRQDPGQGLRLIYYSQIVNDFQKGDIAEGYSVSREKKESFPLTVTSAQKNPTAFYLCASSNFGGDTKNIQYFGAGTRLSVL.

This clone was found a few times. The chain recombines TRBV5-1 with TRBJ1-1; TRBD1 agrees at 8 bases. The ends lost 7 bases at V and 3 bases at J; junction bases unmatched: 5. The CDR3 is 13 residues long. Germline V gene sequence: CDR1 SGHRS, CDR2 YFSETQ. The DNA for the CDR3 is TGCGCCAGCTCAACACAGGGGGACACTGAAGCTTTCTTT. It specifies CASSTQGDTEAFF.

The V and J genes are TRBV7-9 and TRBJ1-1, with 7 bases identical to TRBD1. V was clipped by 0 bases and J by 8 bases; unmatched bases: 9. The CDR3 sequence is 15 residues long. Germline values: CDR1 SEHNR, CDR2 FQNEAQ (reference sequence). The CDR3 DNA reads TGTGCCAGCAGCTTAGCCGGGACAGAACCGAGGGAAGCTTTCTTT. Encoded protein: CASSLAGTEPREAFF.

V and J are TRBV7-6 and TRBJ2-5; maybe TRBD1 (5 bases). Trimming took 4 bases from V and 5 from J, leaving 17 bases between them. The CDR3 sequence is 15 residues long. Germline CDR1 is SGHVS and CDR2 is FNYEAQ. The CDR3: CASSSQGHGRETQYF. The CDR3 DNA is TGTGCCAGCAGCTCGCAAGGACACGGCCGGGAGACCCAGTACTTC.

The J gene is TRBJ1-1, the V gene TRBV19, with D hard to call. The germline V gene has CDR1 LNHDA and CDR2 SQIVND (reference sequence). The germline V and J ends were trimmed by 5 bases and 1 base, with 11 bases remaining between them. The CDR3 has 14 amino acids. CDR3 sequence reads: CASSLSGGNTEAFF. CDR3 DNA: TGTGCCAGTAGTTTATCTGGAGGGAACACTGAAGCTTTCTTT.

The chain joins TRBV29-1 to TRBJ2-3; D uncertain. This CDR3 region has 12 residues. V was cut by 4 bases and J by 0 bases, with 5 bases left in between. CDR1 SQVTM and CDR2 ANQGSEA come from the germline V gene. The CDR3 spells CSVGVSTDTQYF. The CDR3 coding sequence is TGCAGCGTTGGCGTCAGCACAGATACGCAGTATTTT.

This chain uses TRBV5-4 with TRBJ2-7; 12 bases align to TRBD1. CDR1 SGHNT and CDR2 YYREEE come from the germline V gene (reference sequence). V trimming: 5 bases; J trimming: 6 bases; junction bases outside the gene matches: 12. This CDR3 has 16 residues. CDR3 sequence reads: CASSLSPGQGAGEQYF. DNA for the CDR3: TGTGCCAGCAGTCTGAGCCCGGGACAGGGGGCGGGCGAGCAGTACTTC.

The rearrangement links TRBV3-1 (or the pseudogene TRBV3-2) to TRBJ2-5, with 8 nucleotides matching TRBD1. The CDR3 sequence is 14 residues long. After removal of 8 bases from V and 4 bases from J, the junction contained 9 bases not matched to a gene. The germline V gene encodes CDR1 LGHDT and CDR2 YNNKEL (reference sequence). The CDR3 reads CASGGTGGGETQYF. In DNA, the CDR3 is TGTGCCAGCGGGGGCACAGGGGGAGGAGAGACCCAGTACTTC.

The chain recombines TRBV11-3 with TRBJ2-7, with D tentatively TRBD1 (6 bases). Per the germline V gene, CDR1 is SGHNT and CDR2 is YENEEA. This CDR3 region has 14 residues. Trimming removed 0 bases at V and 1 base at J, with 7 bases between. CDR3 residues: CASSLEGQSYEQYF. In nucleotides, the CDR3 is TGTGCCAGCAGCTTAGAGGGACAATCCTACGAGCAGTACTTC.

This clone was seen just once. V usage is TRBV7-6 and J usage is TRBJ2-1; D perhaps matches TRBD2 (5 bases). From germline, CDR1 is SGHVS and CDR2 FNYEAQ. Trimming took 5 bases from V and 6 from J, leaving 14 bases between them. CDR3 length: 14 amino acids. The CDR3 coding sequence is TGTGCCAGCAGCCCCCAGGCGGGTGGCAATGAGCAGTTCTTC. Translated: CASSPQAGGNEQFF.

V gene TRBV7-9 combines with J gene TRBJ1-2; D is unresolved. Trimming left V 1 base short and J 4 bases short, with 4 bases between. From germline, CDR1 is SEHNR and CDR2 FQNEAQ (reference sequence). CDR3 length: 12 residues. Here the CDR3 DNA reads TGTGCCAGCAGCTTAGACGGCTATGGCTACACCTTC. It codes for CASSLDGYGYTF.

The chain employs TRBV7-2 and TRBJ1-2, with D tentatively TRBD1 (5 bases). Germline lookup yields CDR1 SGHTA and CDR2 FQGNSA. The CDR3 extends over 15 amino acids. V was trimmed by 7 bases and J by 0 bases, leaving 15 bases between them. CDR3 DNA: TGTGCCAGCACTAGATCGACAGACGCTAACTATGGCTACACCTTC. Residues: CASTRSTDANYGYTF.

This clone was seen a handful of times. The chain has TRBV7-3 and TRBJ2-1, with a weak D call TRBD2 (6 bases). The CDR3 runs 15 residues. The V end was cut by 4 bases, the J end by 0 bases, with 10 bases between. Germline CDR1 and CDR2: SGHTA and FQGTGA. The CDR3 reads CASSYGGLSYNEQFF. In DNA, the CDR3 is TGTGCCAGCAGCTACGGGGGACTCTCCTACAATGAGCAGTTCTTC.

This clone was recorded only once. This chain links TRBV18 with TRBJ2-5; D is ambiguous. The germline V gene has CDR1 KGHSH and CDR2 LQKENI. Trimming cost V 0 bases and J 5 bases, with 7 bases left between them. CDR3 length: 13 amino acids. CDR3 residues: CASSPPSQETQYF. CDR3 coding DNA: TGTGCCAGCTCACCACCGTCTCAGGAGACCCAGTACTTC. Full variable domain (missing parts from reference TRBV18 and TRBJ2-5): NAGVMQNPRHLVRRRGQEARLRCSPMKGHSHVYWYRQLPEEGLKFMVYLQKENIIDESGMPKERFSAEFPKEGPSILRIQQVVRGDSAAYFCASSPPSQETQYFGPGTRLLVL.